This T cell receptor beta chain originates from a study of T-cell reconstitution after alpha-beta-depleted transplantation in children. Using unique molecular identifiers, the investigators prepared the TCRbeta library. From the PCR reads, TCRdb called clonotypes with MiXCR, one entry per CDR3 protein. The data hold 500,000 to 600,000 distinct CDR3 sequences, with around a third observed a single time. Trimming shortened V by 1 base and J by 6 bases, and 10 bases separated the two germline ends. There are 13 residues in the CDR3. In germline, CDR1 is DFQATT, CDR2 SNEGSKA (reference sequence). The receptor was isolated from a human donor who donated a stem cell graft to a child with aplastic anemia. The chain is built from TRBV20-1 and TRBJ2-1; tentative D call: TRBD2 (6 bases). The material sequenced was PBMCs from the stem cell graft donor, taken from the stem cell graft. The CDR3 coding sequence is TGCAGTGCTAGAGGCGGGGAAATCAATGAGCAGTTCTTC. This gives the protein CSARGGEINEQFF.